This paragraph reports one T cell receptor beta chain. Its antigen remains unknown. This record comes from a study of cytomegalovirus exposure and HLA in healthy donors. Primers for the PCR totalled 60 Vbeta and 13 Jbeta. Sequencing was performed with immunoSEQ multiplex PCR; in TCRdb, only in-frame clones are kept and a portion is missing. There are 150,000 or so clones in the sample, with 2% to 2.5% held by the top ten. Study findings and constraints: The only immune exposure information that was available was CMV serostatus. The authors later found HLA-associated TCR beta chains more clonally expanded than equally common others.

The sequence derives from a man aged 25 to 40 in good health and CMV-seronegative. Input material: PBMCs.

The CDR3 bases are TGTGCCAGCAGCCGCGGGACAGGGGGCCGGGGGTCCACTGAAGCTTTCTTT. Amino acids: CASSRGTGGRGSTEAFF. The chain links TRBV5-4 to TRBJ1-1, with TRBD1 matching over 12 bases. In germline, CDR1 is SGHNT, CDR2 YYREEE (reference sequence). With 4 bases clipped from V and 4 bases from J, the junction kept 11 bases outside the gene matches. This CDR3 comprises 17 residues.